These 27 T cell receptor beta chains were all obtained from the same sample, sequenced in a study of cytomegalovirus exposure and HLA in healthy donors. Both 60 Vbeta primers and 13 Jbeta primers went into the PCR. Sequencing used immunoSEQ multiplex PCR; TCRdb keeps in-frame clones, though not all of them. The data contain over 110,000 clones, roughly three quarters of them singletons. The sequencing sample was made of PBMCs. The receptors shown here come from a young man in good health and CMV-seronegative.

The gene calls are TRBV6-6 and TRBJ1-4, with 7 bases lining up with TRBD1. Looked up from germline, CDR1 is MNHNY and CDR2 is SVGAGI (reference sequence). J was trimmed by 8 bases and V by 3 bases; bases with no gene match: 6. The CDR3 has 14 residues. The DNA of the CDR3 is TGTGCCAGCAGTTATAGACAGGGTGGCGAAAAACTGTTTTTT. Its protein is CASSYRQGGEKLFF.

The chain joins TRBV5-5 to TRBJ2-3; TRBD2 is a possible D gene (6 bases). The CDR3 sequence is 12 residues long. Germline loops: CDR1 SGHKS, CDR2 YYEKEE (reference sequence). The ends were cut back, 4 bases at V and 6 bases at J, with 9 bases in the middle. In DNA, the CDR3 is TGTGCCAGCAGCGGGACTGGGGATACGCAGTATTTT. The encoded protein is CASSGTGDTQYF.

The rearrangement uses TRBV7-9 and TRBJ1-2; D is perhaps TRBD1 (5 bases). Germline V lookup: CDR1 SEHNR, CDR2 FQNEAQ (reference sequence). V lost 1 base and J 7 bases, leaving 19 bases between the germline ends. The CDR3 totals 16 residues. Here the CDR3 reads CASSLGSPAGLGGYTF. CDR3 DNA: TGTGCCAGCAGCTTAGGGTCCCCGGCAGGGCTCGGTGGCTACACCTTC.

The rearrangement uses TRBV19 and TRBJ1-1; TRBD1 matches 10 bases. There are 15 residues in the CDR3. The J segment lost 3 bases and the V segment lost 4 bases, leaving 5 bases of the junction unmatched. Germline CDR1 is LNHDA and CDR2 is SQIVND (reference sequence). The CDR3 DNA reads TGTGCCAGTAGTACCGACAGGGGGCAAGACACTGAAGCTTTCTTT. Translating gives CASSTDRGQDTEAFF.

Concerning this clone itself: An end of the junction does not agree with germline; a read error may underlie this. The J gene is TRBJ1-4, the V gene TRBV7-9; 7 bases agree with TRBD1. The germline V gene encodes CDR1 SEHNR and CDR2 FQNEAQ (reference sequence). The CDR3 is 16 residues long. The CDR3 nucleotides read TGTTCCAGCAGGCACCGGGGCGGGACAGAGACTGAAAAACTGTTTTTT. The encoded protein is CSSRHRGGTETEKLFF.

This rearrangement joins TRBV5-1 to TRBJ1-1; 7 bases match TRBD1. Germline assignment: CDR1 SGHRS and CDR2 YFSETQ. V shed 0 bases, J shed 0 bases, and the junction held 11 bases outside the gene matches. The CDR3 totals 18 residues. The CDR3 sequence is CASSLGGQFWHMNTEAFF. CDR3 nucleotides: TGCGCCAGCAGCTTGGGGGGACAGTTTTGGCATATGAACACTGAAGCTTTCTTT.

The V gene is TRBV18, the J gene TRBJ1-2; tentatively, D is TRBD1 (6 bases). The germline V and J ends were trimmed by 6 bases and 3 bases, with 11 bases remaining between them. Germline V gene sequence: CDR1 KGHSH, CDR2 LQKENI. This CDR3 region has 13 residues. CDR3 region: CASSRRQDYGYTF. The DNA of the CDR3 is TGTGCCAGCTCTCGCCGACAGGACTATGGCTACACCTTC. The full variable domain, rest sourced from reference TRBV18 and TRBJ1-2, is NAGVMQNPRHLVRRRGQEARLRCSPMKGHSHVYWYRQLPEEGLKFMVYLQKENIIDESGMPKERFSAEFPKEGPSILRIQQVVRGDSAAYFCASSRRQDYGYTFGSGTRLTVV.

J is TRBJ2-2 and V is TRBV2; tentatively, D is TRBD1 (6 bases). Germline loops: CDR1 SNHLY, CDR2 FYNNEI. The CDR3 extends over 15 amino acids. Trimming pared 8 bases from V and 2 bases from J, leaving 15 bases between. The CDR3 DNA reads TGTGCCAGCTCAAGGACAGCCTTCAACACCGGGGAGCTGTTTTTT. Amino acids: CASSRTAFNTGELFF.

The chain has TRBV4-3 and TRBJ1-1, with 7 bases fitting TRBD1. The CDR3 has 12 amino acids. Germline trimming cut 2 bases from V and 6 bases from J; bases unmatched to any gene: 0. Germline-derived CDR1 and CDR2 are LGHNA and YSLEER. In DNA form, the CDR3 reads TGCGCCAGCAGCCAAACAGGGGCTGAAGCTTTCTTT. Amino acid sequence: CASSQTGAEAFF.

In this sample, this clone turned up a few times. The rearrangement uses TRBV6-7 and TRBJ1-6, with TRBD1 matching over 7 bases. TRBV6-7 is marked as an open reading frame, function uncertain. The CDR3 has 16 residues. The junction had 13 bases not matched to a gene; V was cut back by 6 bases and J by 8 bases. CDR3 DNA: TGTGCCAGCAGCTACCTACCACAGGGGAGTTATTCACCCCTCCACTTT. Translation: CASSYLPQGSYSPLHF.

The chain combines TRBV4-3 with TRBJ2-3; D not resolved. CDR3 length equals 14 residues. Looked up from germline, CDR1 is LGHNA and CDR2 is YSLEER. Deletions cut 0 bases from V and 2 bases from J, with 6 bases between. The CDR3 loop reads CASSQDFYTDTQYF. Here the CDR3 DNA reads TGCGCCAGCAGCCAAGATTTCTACACAGATACGCAGTATTTT.

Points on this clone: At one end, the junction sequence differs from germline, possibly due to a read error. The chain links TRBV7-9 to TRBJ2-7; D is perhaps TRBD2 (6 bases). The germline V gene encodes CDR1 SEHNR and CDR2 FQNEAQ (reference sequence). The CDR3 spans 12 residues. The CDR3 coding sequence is TGTTCCAGCAGCCGCGGGACCTACGAGCAGTACTTC. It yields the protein CSSSRGTYEQYF.

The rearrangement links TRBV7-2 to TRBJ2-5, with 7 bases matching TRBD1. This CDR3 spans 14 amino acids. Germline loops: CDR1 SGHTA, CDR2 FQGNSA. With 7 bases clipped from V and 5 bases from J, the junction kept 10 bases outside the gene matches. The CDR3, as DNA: TGTGCCAGCACCCAAAGACAGGGTACGGAGACCCAGTACTTC. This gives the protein CASTQRQGTETQYF.

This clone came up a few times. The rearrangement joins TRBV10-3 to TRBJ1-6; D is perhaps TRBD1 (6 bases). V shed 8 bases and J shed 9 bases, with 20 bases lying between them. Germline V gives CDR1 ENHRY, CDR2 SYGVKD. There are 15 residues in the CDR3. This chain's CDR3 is CAIPAQGEGFSPLHF. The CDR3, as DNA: TGTGCCATCCCTGCACAGGGAGAGGGATTTTCACCCCTCCACTTT.

For the CDR3, the DNA is TGTGCCAGCAGGCCCGACAGTTATGGCTACACCTTC. This codes for CASRPDSYGYTF. The J gene is TRBJ1-2, the V gene TRBV2, with a tentative D call TRBD1 (5 bases). The CDR3 has 12 amino acids. Per germline, CDR1 SNHLY and CDR2 FYNNEI. V lost 6 bases, J lost 5 bases, and 10 bases lay in between.

For the CDR3, the DNA is TGTGCCAGCAGCTTACAACAACAGGGGAACACCGGGGAGCTGTTTTTT. This translates into CASSLQQQGNTGELFF. V usage is TRBV7-2 and J usage is TRBJ2-2; a possible D gene is TRBD1 (6 bases). CDR1 and CDR2 (germline): SGHTA, FQGNSA. V dropped 2 bases and J dropped 1 base, with 11 bases sitting between them. CDR3 length: 16 amino acids. Variable domain in full (rest from reference TRBV7-2 and TRBJ2-2): GAGVSQSPSNKVTEKGKDVELRCDPISGHTALYWYRQSLGQGLEFLIYFQGNSAPDKSGLPSDRFSAERTGGSVSTLTIQRTQQEDSAVYLCASSLQQQGNTGELFFGEGSRLTVL.

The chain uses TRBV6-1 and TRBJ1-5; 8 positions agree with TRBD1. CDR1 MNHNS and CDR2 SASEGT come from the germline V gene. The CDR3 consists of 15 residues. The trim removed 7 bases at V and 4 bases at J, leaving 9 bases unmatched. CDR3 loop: CASNRGRQGNQPQHF. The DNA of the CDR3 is TGTGCCAGCAACCGAGGAAGACAGGGGAATCAGCCCCAGCATTTT.

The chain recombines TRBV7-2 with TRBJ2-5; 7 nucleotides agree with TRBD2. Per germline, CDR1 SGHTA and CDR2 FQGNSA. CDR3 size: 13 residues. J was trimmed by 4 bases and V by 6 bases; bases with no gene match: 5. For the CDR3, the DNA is TGTGCCAGCAGTTCAGCGGGGACAGAGACCCAGTACTTC. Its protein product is CASSSAGTETQYF.

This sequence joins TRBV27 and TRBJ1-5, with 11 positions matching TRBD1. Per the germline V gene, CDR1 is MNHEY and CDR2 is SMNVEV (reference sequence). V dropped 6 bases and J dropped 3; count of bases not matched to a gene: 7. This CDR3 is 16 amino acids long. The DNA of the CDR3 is TGTGCCAGCAGCCCTGGGACAGGGGGTTTCAATCAGCCCCAGCATTTT. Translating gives CASSPGTGGFNQPQHF.

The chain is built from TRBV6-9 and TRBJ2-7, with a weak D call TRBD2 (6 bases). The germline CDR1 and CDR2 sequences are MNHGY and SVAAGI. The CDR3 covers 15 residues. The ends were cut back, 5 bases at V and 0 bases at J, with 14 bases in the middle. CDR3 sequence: CASSPWGGPSYEQYF. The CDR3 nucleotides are TGTGCCAGCAGTCCCTGGGGAGGACCCTCCTACGAGCAGTACTTC.

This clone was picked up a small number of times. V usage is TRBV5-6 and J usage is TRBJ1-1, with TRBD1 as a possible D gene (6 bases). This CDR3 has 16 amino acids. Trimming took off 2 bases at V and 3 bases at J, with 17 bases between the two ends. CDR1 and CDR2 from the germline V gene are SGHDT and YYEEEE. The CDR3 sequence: CASSFGGGGGDTEAFF. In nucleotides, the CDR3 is TGTGCCAGCAGCTTTGGGGGAGGAGGGGGGGACACTGAAGCTTTCTTT.

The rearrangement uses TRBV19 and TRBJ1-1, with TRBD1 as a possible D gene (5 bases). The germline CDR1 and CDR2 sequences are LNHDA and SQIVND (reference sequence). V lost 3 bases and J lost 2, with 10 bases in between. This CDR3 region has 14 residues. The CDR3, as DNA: TGTGCCAGTAGTATTTGGGGGGGAAACACTGAAGCTTTCTTT. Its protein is CASSIWGGNTEAFF.

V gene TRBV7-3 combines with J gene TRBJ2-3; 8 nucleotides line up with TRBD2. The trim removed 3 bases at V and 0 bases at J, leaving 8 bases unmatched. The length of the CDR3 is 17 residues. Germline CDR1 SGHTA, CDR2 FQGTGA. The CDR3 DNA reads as TGTGCCAGCAGCTTCGGGGGGGGCATTTCAAGCACAGATACGCAGTATTTT. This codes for CASSFGGGISSTDTQYF.

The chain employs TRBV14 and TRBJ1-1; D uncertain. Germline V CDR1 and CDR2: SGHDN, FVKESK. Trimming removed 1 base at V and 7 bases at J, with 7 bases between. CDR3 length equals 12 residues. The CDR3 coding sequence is TGTGCCAGCAGCCAAGTTACGAGTGAAGCTTTCTTT. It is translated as CASSQVTSEAFF.

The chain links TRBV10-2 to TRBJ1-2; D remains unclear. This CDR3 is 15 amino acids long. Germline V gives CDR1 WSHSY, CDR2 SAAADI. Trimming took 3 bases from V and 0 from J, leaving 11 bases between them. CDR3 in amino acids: CASSDLQISNYGYTF. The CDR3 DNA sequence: TGCGCCAGCAGTGACTTACAGATCTCTAACTATGGCTACACCTTC.

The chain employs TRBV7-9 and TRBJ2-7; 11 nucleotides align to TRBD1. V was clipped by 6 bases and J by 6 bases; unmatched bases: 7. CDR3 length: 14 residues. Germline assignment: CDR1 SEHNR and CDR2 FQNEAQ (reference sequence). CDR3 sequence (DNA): TGTGCCAGCAGAGGGGACAGGGGGGGGAGCGAGCAGTACTTC. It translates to CASRGDRGGSEQYF. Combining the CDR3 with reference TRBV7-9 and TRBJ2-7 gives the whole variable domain DTGVSQNPRHKITKRGQNVTFRCDPISEHNRLYWYRQTLGQGPEFLTYFQNEAQLEKSRLLSDRFSAERPKGSFSTLEIQRTEQGDSAMYLCASRGDRGGSEQYFGPGTRLTVT.

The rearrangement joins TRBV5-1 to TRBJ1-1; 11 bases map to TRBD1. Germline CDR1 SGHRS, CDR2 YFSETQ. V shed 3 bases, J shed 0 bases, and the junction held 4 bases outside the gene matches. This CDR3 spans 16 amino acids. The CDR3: CASSSGQGVLNTEAFF. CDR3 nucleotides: TGCGCCAGCAGCTCGGGACAGGGGGTCCTGAACACTGAAGCTTTCTTT.